The source of this T cell receptor beta chain is a study of beta chain features in type 1 diabetes. CD45RO/CCR7/CD25/CD127/CD95/CD27 staining was used to isolate CD4+ naive, central memory, regulatory and stem cell-like memory cells by sorting. This clone was picked up a small number of times. This CDR3 contains 13 residues. Trimming shortened V by 5 bases and J by 2 bases, and 9 bases separated the two germline ends. The V gene's germline CDR1 is LNHNV and CDR2 YYDKDF (reference sequence). All of the isolated RNA was reverse transcribed, so expressed TCRB transcripts were sequenced. This table comes from immunoSEQ multiplex PCR, and its TCRdb copy is limited to in-frame clones, with some not included. The repertoire holds over 15,000 clones, with approximately 45% as singletons.

Specimen: stem cell memory CD4+ T cells from blood. This chain connects TRBV15 to TRBJ1-1; unclear D gene. The TCR was taken from a middle-aged woman in good health. The CDR3 sequence: CATSGQANTEAFF. The CDR3 DNA follows: TGTGCCACCAGCGGTCAGGCTAACACTGAAGCTTTCTTT.